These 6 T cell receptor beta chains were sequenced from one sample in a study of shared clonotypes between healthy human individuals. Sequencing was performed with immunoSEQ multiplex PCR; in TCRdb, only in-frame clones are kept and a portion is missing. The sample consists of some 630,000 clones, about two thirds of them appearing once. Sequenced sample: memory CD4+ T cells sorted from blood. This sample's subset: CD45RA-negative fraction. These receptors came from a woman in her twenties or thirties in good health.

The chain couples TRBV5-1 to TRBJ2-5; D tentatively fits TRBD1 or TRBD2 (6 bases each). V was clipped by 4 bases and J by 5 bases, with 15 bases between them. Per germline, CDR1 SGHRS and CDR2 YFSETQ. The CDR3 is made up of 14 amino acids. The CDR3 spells CASSPGAPGETQYF. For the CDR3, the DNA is TGCGCCAGCAGCCCGGGGGCCCCTGGGGAGACCCAGTACTTC.

The CDR3 loop reads CASSTGTSRGKETQYF. DNA of the CDR3: TGTGCCAGCAGCACCGGGACTAGCAGGGGAAAAGAGACCCAGTACTTC. The chain uses TRBV5-4 and TRBJ2-5; 9 nucleotides match TRBD2. This CDR3 region has 16 residues. Trimming cost V 4 bases and J 3 bases; bases outside gene matches: 10. Germline-derived CDR1 and CDR2 are SGHNT and YYREEE (reference sequence).

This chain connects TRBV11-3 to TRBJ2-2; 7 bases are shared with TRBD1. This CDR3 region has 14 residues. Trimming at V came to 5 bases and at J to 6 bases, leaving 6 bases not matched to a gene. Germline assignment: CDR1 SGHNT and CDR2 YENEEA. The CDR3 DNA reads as TGTGCCAGCAGCAAAAGACAGGGCGCCGGGGAGCTGTTTTTT. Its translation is CASSKRQGAGELFF.

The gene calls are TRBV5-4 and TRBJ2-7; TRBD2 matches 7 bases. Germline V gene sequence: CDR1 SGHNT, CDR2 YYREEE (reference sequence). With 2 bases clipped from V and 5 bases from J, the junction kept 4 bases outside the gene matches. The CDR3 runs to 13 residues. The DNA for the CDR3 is TGTGCCAGCAGCTTATGGCTAGCGGACGAGCAGTACTTC. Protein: CASSLWLADEQYF.

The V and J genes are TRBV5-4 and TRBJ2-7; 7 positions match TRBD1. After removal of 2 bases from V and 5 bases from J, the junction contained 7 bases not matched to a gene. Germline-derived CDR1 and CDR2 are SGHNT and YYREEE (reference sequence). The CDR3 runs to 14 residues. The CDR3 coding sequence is TGTGCCAGCAGCTTCGGTAGGGGGCAAAACGAGCAGTACTTC. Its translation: CASSFGRGQNEQYF.

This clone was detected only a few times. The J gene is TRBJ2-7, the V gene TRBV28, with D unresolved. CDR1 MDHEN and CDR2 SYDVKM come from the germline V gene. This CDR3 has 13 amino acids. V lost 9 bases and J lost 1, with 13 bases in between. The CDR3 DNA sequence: TGTGCCAGAAGACCGAAACGATCCTACGAGCAGTACTTC. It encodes CARRPKRSYEQYF. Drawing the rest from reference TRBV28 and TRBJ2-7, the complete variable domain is DVKVTQSSRYLVKRTGEKVFLECVQDMDHENMFWYRQDPGLGLRLIYFSYDVKMKEKGDIPEGYSVSREKKERFSLILESASTNQTSMYLCARRPKRSYEQYFGPGTRLTVT.